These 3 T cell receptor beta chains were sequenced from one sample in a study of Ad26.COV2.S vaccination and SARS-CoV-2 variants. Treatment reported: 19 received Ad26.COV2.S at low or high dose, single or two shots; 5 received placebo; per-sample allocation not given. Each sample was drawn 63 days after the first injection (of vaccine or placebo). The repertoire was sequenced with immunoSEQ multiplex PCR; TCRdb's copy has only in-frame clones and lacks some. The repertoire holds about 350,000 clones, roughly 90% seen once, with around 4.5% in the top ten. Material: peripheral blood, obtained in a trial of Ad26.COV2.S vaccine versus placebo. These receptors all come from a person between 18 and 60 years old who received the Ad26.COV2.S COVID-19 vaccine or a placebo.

The CDR3 spells CASSRRGRGKDNSPLHF. The CDR3 DNA reads as TGTGCCAGCAGTCGTAGAGGGAGGGGGAAAGATAATTCACCCCTCCACTTT. The rearrangement joins TRBV5-6 to TRBJ1-6; possible D gene TRBD1, 6 bases. Per the germline V gene, CDR1 is SGHDT and CDR2 is YYEEEE. The CDR3 is made up of 17 amino acids. V lost 5 bases to trimming and J lost 5 bases, with 20 bases between them.

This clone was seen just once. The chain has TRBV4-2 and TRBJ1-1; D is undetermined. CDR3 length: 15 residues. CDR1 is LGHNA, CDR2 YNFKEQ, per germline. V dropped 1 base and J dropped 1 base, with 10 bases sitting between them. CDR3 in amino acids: CASSQVSGGNTEAFF. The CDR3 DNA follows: TGTGCCAGCAGCCAAGTTTCGGGTGGGAACACTGAAGCTTTCTTT.

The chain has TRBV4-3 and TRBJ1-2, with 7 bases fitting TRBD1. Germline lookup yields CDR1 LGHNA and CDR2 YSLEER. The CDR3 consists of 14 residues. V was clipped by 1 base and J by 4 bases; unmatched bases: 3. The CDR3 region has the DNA TGCGCCAGCAGCCAAGGGGACAGAAGCTATGGCTACACCTTC. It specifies CASSQGDRSYGYTF.